What follows describes a single TCR beta chain. The antigen it binds to is not known. No base-level quality is on record; no much larger clone is a single base apart. According to the germline V gene, CDR1 reads SGDLS and CDR2 reads YYNGEE. The CDR3 runs 13 residues from the cysteine to the phenylalanine. CDR3 DNA is the only sequence kept; it has 39 bases, read in frame from the first base. V is clipped by 0 bases and J by 2 bases, and the sequence between their germline boundaries is 5 bases long. TCRbeta CDR3 regions were amplified from genomic DNA using the immunoSEQ Assay, a bias-controlled multiplex PCR. As for how the authors treated the data: The number of nucleated cells in each sample was estimated from the amplification of reference gene primers within the assay. Sequence reads were collapsed and filtered to measure the absolute abundance of every unique TCRbeta CDR3 rearrangement. For each sample, productive Simpson clonality was calculated as the square root of Simpson's diversity index across productive rearrangements. The clones in this table, taken by TCRdb from immuneACCESS, are in-frame only. Not every clone is retained; where verified, under half of the shortfall comes from an unresolved V gene, and the cause of the rest is unknown. V and J calls and clone size are copied from that table; D and trimming were computed from the DNA. Present in this sample are some 700,000 clones, 85% to 90% of which were seen just once. The ten top clones hold roughly 0.25% of the sample.

This record comes from a study of blood T cell repertoires in COVID-19 (dated by TCRdb to 2020 to 2021). At the level of the whole study: Collaborator samples came from the United States, Italy and Spain and covered acute and convalescent phases of COVID-19. The repertoires were released in a freely available public database intended as a resource for research on the immune response to SARS-CoV-2. Where available, HLA class I and class II types were obtained from metadata supplied by the sample provider rather than from assay-based typing. The prospective study material was composed of cDNA or gDNA derived from T cells, B-cell-depleted T cells, or PBMCs. Samples came from the ongoing ImmuneRACE study (first 160 participants) plus 1,254 subjects from 6 global collaborators. Sample metadata almost always included a de-identified subject ID, COVID-19 status, age in years and sex. Subjects who had been exposed to COVID-19, were actively infected with it, or had recovered from it provided the deeply sampled blood TCRbeta repertoires that made up the dataset. Paper-wide results and their limitations: How much clinical and demographic metadata was included differed by source and by participant, and the metadata was provided uncurated.

Each collaborating institution followed its own protocols to collect whole blood in K2EDTA tubes. For TCRbeta analysis, collaborators shipped samples as frozen whole blood, isolated PBMCs, or DNA extracted from either of those sample types. In this chain, TRBV9 is recombined with TRBJ1-2; the best D guess is TRBD1, with 5 bases matching. Sample: peripheral blood. The sequence came from a woman aged 18-29 years with acute or convalescent COVID-19. The nucleotide sequence reads TGTGCCAGCAGCGTAGAGGGGAACTATGGCTACACCTTC. Its protein product is CASSVEGNYGYTF.